The TCR beta chain under discussion was sequenced for a study of lymphopenia after photon versus proton radiotherapy. CDR1 is SSHAT and CDR2 is FNYEAQ in the germline V gene (reference sequence). The length of the CDR3 is 13 residues. Profiled with immunoSEQ multiplex PCR; TCRdb holds only in-frame clones, not every one. The sample lists 6,000 to 8,500 clones; approximately 89% were seen once. In the case of this clone: One junction end does not reproduce the germline sequence, and a read error may be involved.

The TCR sequence derives from a man in his sixties with cholangiocarcinoma. This chain connects TRBV7-7 to TRBJ2-3; no clear D. The sequencing used peripheral blood, collected from a patient treated with photon-based radiotherapy. CDR3 nucleotide sequence: TGTGCTAGCAGCTTAGGGATCCTGGATACGCAGTATTTT. Residues: CASSLGILDTQYF.